Sequencing of this T cell receptor beta chain was carried out in a study of post-analysis software for immune sequencing data. Turning to the study itself: Patients with relapsing-remitting, secondary progressive and progressive-relapsing multiple sclerosis courses were all represented.

Every TCR beta cDNA library bore unique molecular identifiers. The yield from about 1 to 10 million T cells was 500,000 or so cDNA molecules in total. Via MiXCR, TCRdb re-called the PCR reads, giving one row per CDR3 protein. The sample yields around 700,000 distinct CDR3 sequences, 59% seen once. This clonotype came up a few times. Its specificity is unknown. V dropped 5 bases and J dropped 3 bases, with 11 bases sitting between them. Germline V gene sequence: CDR1 DFQATT, CDR2 SNEGSKA (reference sequence). This CDR3 is built from 12 residues. Study-wide findings and caveats: Samples prepared in the same batch strongly co-clustered by F measure. Patients used about 5 TRBV segments, including TRBV5-6, TRBV5-1 and TRBV20-1, more often than controls. Significantly lower normalized Chao1 diversity was seen in multiple sclerosis patients than in controls.

Input material: blood. This receptor was identified in a girl aged 2 to 10 with multiple sclerosis. The rearrangement links TRBV20-1 to TRBJ2-7, with D possibly TRBD1 on 6 matching bases. The CDR3: CSAHRDNYEQYF. CDR3 nucleotide sequence: TGCAGTGCTCACAGGGATAACTACGAGCAGTACTTC.